These T cell receptor beta chains were read from a single sample in a study of shared clonotypes between healthy human individuals. Sequenced by immunoSEQ multiplex PCR; TCRdb stores in-frame clones only, minus some. The table lists about 1 million clones, under 80% of them singletons. The sequencing input was memory CD4+ T cells sorted from blood. These receptors all stem from a man aged 18 to 30 in good health. CDR3s leave out the opening cysteine and the closing phenylalanine or tryptophan. The order of the fields is D gene, V gene, CDR3 protein. D genes are given only for firm matches.

>NA|TRBV7-6
ASSLVAGSNEQY
>TRBD2|TRBV11-1
ASSPGATSGSNEQF
>NA|TRBV6-1
ASTRSKIFGYT
>TRBD1|TRBV30
ACDRGSDTQY
>NA|TRBV7-9
ASSLALSGGTDTQY
>TRBD1|TRBV9
ASSTDRAEKLF
>TRBD2|TRBV5-4
ASSFPPSGGRTDTQY
>NA|TRBV19
ASSVLRQVNTGELF
>NA|TRBV25-1
ASSDNRVLYGYT
>TRBD1|TRBV5-1
ASSSNYRGTEAF
>NA|TRBV7-2
ASSLEGNAKNIQY
>NA|TRBV9
ASSVGEGLAGELF
>NA|TRBV6-1
ASSEATEYGYT
>NA|TRBV30
AWSVPRTGTYEQY
>NA|TRBV11-3
ASSLGGTDTQY